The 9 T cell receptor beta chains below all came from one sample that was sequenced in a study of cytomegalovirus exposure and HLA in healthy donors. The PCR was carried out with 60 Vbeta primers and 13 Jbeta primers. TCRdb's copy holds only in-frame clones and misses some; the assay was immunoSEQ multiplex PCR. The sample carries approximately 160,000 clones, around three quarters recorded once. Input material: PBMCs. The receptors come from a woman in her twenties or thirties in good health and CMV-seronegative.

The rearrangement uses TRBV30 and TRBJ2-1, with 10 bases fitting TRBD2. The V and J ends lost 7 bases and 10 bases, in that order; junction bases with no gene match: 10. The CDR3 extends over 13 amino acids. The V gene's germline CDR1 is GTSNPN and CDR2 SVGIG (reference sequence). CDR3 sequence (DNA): TGTGCCTTCTCCGGGACTAGCGTTGAGGAGCAGTTCTTC. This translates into CAFSGTSVEEQFF.

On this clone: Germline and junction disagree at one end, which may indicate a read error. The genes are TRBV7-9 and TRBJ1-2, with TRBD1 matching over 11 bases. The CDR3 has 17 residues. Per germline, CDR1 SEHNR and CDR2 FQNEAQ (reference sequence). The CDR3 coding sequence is TGTTCCAGCAGCTCCTGGGACAGGGGGTCTGCTAACTATGGCTACACCTTC. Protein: CSSSSWDRGSANYGYTF. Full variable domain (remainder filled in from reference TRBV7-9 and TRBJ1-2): DTGVSQNPRHKITKRGQNVTFRCDPISEHNRLYWYRQTLGQGPEFLTYFQNEAQLEKSRLLSDRFSAERPKGSFSTLEIQRTEQGDSAMYLCSSSSWDRGSANYGYTFGSGTRLTVV.

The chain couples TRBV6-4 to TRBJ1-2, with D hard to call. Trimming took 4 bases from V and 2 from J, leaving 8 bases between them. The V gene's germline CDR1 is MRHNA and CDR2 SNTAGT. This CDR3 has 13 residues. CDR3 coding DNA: TGTGCCAGCAGTGTAGAGCCGAACTATGGCTACACCTTC. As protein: CASSVEPNYGYTF.

The CDR3 protein is CASIYTGELFF. DNA of the CDR3: TGTGCCAGCATCTACACCGGGGAGCTGTTTTTT. This chain connects TRBV2 to TRBJ2-2, with D hard to call. Between the trimmed V and J ends, which lost 7 bases and 3 bases, there was a span of 3 bases. The CDR3 is 11 amino acids. CDR1 and CDR2 from the germline V gene are SNHLY and FYNNEI.

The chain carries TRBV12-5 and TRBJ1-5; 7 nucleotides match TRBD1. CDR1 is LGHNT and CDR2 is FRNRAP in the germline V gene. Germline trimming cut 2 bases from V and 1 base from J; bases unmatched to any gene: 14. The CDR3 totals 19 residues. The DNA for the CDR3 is TGTGCTAGTGGTTTGCTCCAGGCCCCCGGGACAGCAAGCAATCAGCCCCAGCATTTT. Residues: CASGLLQAPGTASNQPQHF.

The CDR3 bases are TGTGCCTGGATATACGGGGGCGGGACAGGGGGAATGTCGGCTTTCTTT. It is translated as CAWIYGGGTGGMSAFF. The gene calls are TRBV30 and TRBJ1-1, with TRBD1 matching 11 bases. J was trimmed by 11 bases and V by 4 bases; bases with no gene match: 18. The germline CDR1 and CDR2 sequences are GTSNPN and SVGIG (reference sequence). The CDR3 is 16 amino acids.

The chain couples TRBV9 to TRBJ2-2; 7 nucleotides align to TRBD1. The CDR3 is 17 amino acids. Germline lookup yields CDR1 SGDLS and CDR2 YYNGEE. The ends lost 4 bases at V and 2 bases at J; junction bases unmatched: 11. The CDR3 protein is CASSPFPGQRNTGELFF. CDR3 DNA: TGTGCCAGCAGCCCGTTCCCGGGACAGAGAAACACCGGGGAGCTGTTTTTT.

CDR3 loop: CATSRGSGTSGYTQYF. The CDR3 region has the DNA TGTGCCACCAGCAGAGGCTCCGGGACTAGCGGGTATACGCAGTATTTT. This sequence joins TRBV15 and TRBJ2-3; 12 bases match TRBD2. Germline V CDR1 and CDR2: LNHNV, YYDKDF (reference sequence). This CDR3 is built from 16 residues. V was pared by 1 base and J by 7 bases, with 6 bases of the junction left unmatched.

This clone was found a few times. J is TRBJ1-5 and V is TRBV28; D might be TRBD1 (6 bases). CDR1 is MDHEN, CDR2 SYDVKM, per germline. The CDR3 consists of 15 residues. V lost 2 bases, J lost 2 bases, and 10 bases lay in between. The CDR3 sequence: CASSLISGGNQPQHF. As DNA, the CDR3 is TGTGCCAGCAGTTTAATTTCAGGGGGCAATCAGCCCCAGCATTTT.